This T cell receptor beta chain stems from a study of cytomegalovirus exposure and HLA in healthy donors. Overall study: Of all 400 or so donors who were genotyped, under 90% belonged to the Caucasian-associated ancestry cluster. Study-wide results and caveats: Compared with the approximately 670-donor mean, an Asian-associated ancestry cluster reportedly had fewer N-insertions, according to a later analysis. Being indistinguishable, some V segments were excluded, TRBV6-2 and TRBV6-3 among them.

This clone was counted between two and nine times. Its antigen is not known. The CDR3 runs 14 residues. V was clipped by 7 bases and J by 2 bases; unmatched bases: 5. Germline CDR1 and CDR2: MDHEN and SYDVKM. The PCR was carried out with 60 Vbeta primers and 13 Jbeta primers. Generated by immunoSEQ multiplex PCR, the TCRdb table keeps only in-frame clones and is missing some. This sample carries approximately 170,000 clones, around 80% of them seen once, and the ten largest clones take over 4.5%. The origin of this receptor is a male donor in good health and CMV-seronegative. Sequencing was performed on PBMCs. The chain carries TRBV28 and TRBJ2-7, with TRBD2 matching over 10 bases. The DNA for the CDR3 is TGTGCCAGCAAACTAGCGGGGCCTACCTACGAGCAGTACTTC. Protein sequence: CASKLAGPTYEQYF.